This section outlines one T cell receptor (beta chain) sequence together with its context. Single viable CD3+CD4+CD8-CD45RO+ cells were sorted as the memory CD4+ T cells. This record belongs to a study of memory CD4+ T cells and cytomegalovirus serostatus. Original methodology: Out-of-frame sequences were removed, leaving a few million distinct TCRbeta sequences. Using immunoSEQ multiplex PCR, the repertoire was profiled, and TCRdb retains in-frame clones only, with some absent. V and J calls and clone size are given by that table; D and trimming were obtained from the DNA. The table lists roughly 48,000 clones, around 83% of them singletons. The sample consisted of memory CD4+ T cells from blood. The TCR originated in an adult in good health and CMV-seropositive.

This chain's CDR3 is CASSLVGGSGELFF. The CDR3 DNA reads as TGTGCCAGCAGCTTAGTTGGGGGCTCCGGGGAGCTGTTTTTT. This sequence joins TRBV11-3 and TRBJ2-2, with a possible D match to TRBD1 (6 bases). CDR3 length equals 14 residues. Deletions cut 1 base from V and 6 bases from J, with 9 bases between. CDR1 and CDR2 (germline): SGHNT, YENEEA.